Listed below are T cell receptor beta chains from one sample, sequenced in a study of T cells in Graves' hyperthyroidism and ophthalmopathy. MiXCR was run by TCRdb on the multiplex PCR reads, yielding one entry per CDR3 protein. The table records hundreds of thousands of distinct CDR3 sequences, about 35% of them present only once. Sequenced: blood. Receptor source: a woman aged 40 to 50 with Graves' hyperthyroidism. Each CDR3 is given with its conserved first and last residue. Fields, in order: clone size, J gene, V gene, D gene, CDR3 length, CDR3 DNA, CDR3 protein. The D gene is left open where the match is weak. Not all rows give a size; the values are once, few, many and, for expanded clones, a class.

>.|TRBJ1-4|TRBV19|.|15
TGTGCCAGTAACTTCGGGTCGAGAGTTAATGAAAAACTGTTTTTT
CASNFGSRVNEKLFF
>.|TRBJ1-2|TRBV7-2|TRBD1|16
TGTGCCAGCAGCTCATCCCTAACAGGGGGAAGGAATGGCTACACCTTC
CASSSSLTGGRNGYTF
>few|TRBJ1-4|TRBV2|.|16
TGTGCCAGCAGTGAAGCGGGGGCAGGGTCTGGCGAAAAACTGTTTTTT
CASSEAGAGSGEKLFF
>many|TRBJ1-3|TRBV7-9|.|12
TGTGCCAGCAGCTTAGAGAGGACCGCTTTAGATTTT
CASSLERTALDF
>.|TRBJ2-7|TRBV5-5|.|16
TGTGCCAGCAGCGTAGGACCCGGCGGGGCCAACTACGAGCAGTACTTC
CASSVGPGGANYEQYF
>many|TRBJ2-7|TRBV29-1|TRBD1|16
TGCAGCGTTGAATTTGATGTACAGGGGGCGACCTACGAGCAGTACTTC
CSVEFDVQGATYEQYF
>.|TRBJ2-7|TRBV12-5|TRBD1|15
TGTGCTAGTGGTTTGGGGACAGGGCCCTTCTACGAGCAGTACTTC
CASGLGTGPFYEQYF
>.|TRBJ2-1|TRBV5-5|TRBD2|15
TGCGCCAGCAGCTCACTAGCGGGGGAGTACAATGAGCAGTTCTTC
CASSSLAGEYNEQFF
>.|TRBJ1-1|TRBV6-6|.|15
TGTGCCAGCAGTCTCCCGGGCAGACCGAACACTGAAGCTTTCTTT
CASSLPGRPNTEAFF
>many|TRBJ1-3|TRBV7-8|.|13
TGTGCCAGCAGCTTTCCGTACGGAAACACCATATATTTT
CASSFPYGNTIYF
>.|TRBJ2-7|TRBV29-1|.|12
TGCAGCTTCCCGGGACGGATCTACGAGCAGTACTTC
CSFPGRIYEQYF
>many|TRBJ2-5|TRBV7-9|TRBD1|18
TGTGCCAGCAGCCCAGCTAGGGACAGAGAAAAATTCCAAGAGACCCAGTACTTC
CASSPARDREKFQETQYF
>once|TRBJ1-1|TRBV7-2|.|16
TGTGCCAGCAGCTCCCCCCCGCAGCGATTCAACACTGAAGCTTTCTTT
CASSSPPQRFNTEAFF
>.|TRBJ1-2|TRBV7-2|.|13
TGTGCCAGCAGCGGGGGACTCAACTATGGCTACACCTTC
CASSGGLNYGYTF
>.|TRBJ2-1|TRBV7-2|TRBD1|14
TGTGCCACCTCACAGGGGTACGCCTACAATGAGCAGTTCTTC
CATSQGYAYNEQFF
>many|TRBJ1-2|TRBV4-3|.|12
TGTGCCAGCAGTCAGGGGCGCGGAGGCTACACCTTC
CASSQGRGGYTF
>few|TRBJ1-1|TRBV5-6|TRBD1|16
TGTGCCAGCAGCTGGACCACGACAGGGGAGAACACTGAAGCTTTCTTT
CASSWTTTGENTEAFF
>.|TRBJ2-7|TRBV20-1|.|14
TGCAGTGCTAGTGGACAGACCCCCTCCTACGAGCAGTACTTC
CSASGQTPSYEQYF
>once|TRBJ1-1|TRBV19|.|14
TGTGCCAGTAGTACGGGACGGTGGAACGCTGAAGCTTTCTTT
CASSTGRWNAEAFF
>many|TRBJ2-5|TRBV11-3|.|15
TGTGCCAGCAGCTTTCTAGCAATTCACGCGGAGACCCAGTACTTC
CASSFLAIHAETQYF
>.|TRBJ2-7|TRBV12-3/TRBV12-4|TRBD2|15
TGTGTCAGCAGTTTCCGGCCTAGCGGGTTGTGCGAGCAGTACTTC
CVSSFRPSGLCEQYF
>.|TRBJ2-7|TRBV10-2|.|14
TGCGCCAGCAGTGAGTCGACTCTAATCTACGAGCAGTACTTC
CASSESTLIYEQYF
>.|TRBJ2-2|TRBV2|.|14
TGTGCCCGCAGTGGGGACGGCTACACCGGGGAGTTGTTTTTT
CARSGDGYTGELFF
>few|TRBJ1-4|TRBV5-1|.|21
TGCGCCAGCAGCTTGCTAGGGGGTCGGGTTAACAGTGCCCGGACTAGCGGAAAACTGTTTTTT
CASSLLGGRVNSARTSGKLFF
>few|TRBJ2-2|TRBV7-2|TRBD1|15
TGTGCCAGCAGCACCAGACAGGGGGCTGGCGGGGAGCTGTTTTTT
CASSTRQGAGGELFF
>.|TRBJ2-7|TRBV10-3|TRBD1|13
TGTGCCACGATAGACAGGGAACTCTACGAGCAGTACTTC
CATIDRELYEQYF
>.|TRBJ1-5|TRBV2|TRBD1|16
TGTGCCAGCAGCCAAAAGGCCGACAGGGGAGTCCAGCCCCAGCATTTT
CASSQKADRGVQPQHF
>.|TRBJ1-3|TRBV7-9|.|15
TGTGCCAGCAGCTTGAGGGGCCGTGATGGAAACACCATATATTTT
CASSLRGRDGNTIYF
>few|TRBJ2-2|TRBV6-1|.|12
TGTGCCAGCAGAAAGGGGACCGGGGAGCTGTTTTTT
CASRKGTGELFF
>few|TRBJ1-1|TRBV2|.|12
TGTGCCAGCAGACGACCGGAGGGTGAAGCTTTCTTT
CASRRPEGEAFF
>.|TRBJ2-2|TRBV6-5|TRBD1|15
TGTGCCAGCAGCGAGGACAGGCCGAACACCGGGGAGCTGTTTTTT
CASSEDRPNTGELFF
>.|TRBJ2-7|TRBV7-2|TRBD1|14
TGTGCCAGCAGCCCAAGGACAGGGCCGTGGGAGCAGTACTTC
CASSPRTGPWEQYF
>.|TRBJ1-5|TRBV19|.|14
TGTGCCAGTACCTCTCCTAGGAACAATCAGCCCCAGCATTTT
CASTSPRNNQPQHF
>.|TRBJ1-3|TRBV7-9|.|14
TGTGCCAGCAGCACCAACAGGGCTGGAAACACCATATATTTT
CASSTNRAGNTIYF
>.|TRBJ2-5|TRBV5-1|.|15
TGCGCCAGCAGCTTGAGCACTACCCCACAAGAGACCCAGTACTTC
CASSLSTTPQETQYF
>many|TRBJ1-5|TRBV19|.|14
TGTGCCAGTAGTCCCAGGGCGGTTAATCAGCCCCAGCATTTT
CASSPRAVNQPQHF
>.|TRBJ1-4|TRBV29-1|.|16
TGCAGCGTTGAAGATCGGGGCCTCATGAACACTGAAAAACTGTTTTTT
CSVEDRGLMNTEKLFF
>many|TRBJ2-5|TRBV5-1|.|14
TGCGCCAGCAGCTTGGGGGCGGACTCCGAGACCCAGTACTTC
CASSLGADSETQYF
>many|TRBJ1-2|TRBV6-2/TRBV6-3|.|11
TGTGCCAGCAGCTCCATGGGCGGCTACACCTTC
CASSSMGGYTF
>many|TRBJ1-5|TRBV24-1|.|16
TGTGCCACCAGTGATTCGCAGACTCTTAGCAATCAGCCCCAGCATTTT
CATSDSQTLSNQPQHF
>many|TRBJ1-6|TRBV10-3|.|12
TGTGCCATCGGGATCTCCGGTTCACCCCTCCACTTT
CAIGISGSPLHF
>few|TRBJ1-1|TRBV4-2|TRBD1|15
TGTGCCAGCAGTTACTCGGACAGGGTGGGGACTGAAGCTTTCTTT
CASSYSDRVGTEAFF
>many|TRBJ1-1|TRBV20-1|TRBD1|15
TGCAGTGCTAGAGTTCAGTCGGACAGGGACACTGAAGCTTTCTTT
CSARVQSDRDTEAFF
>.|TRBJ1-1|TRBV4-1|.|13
TGCGCCAGCAGCACTCCGGGACAACCAGAAGCTTTCTTT
CASSTPGQPEAFF
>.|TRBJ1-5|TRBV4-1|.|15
TGCGCCAGCAGCCAAGAATTAGGCCGAAATCAGCCCCAGCATTTT
CASSQELGRNQPQHF
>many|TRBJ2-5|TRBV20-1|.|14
TGCAGTGCTAGGCGGGACCAATTGGCGGAGACCCAGTACTTC
CSARRDQLAETQYF
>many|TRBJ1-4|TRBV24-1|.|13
TGTGCCACGGGCGGCAGGGCGGATGAAAAACTGTTTTTT
CATGGRADEKLFF
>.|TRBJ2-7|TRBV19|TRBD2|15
TGCGCCAGTAGTACGACAGCGGGGGATCCCTACGAGCAGTACTTC
CASSTTAGDPYEQYF
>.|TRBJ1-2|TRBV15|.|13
TGTGCCACCAGCAGTACTGGAGCATATGGCTACACCTTC
CATSSTGAYGYTF
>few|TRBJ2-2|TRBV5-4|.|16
TGTGCCAGCAGCCGGGGTCGAGACGTGGGGGCCGGGGAGCTGTTTTTT
CASSRGRDVGAGELFF
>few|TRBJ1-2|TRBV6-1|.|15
TGTGCCAGCAGTGAGCGGGCAGAAGCTAACTATGGCTACACCTTC
CASSERAEANYGYTF
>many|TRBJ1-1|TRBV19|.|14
TGTGCCAGTAGTATGGCCAACGGGCACACTGAAGCTTTCTTT
CASSMANGHTEAFF
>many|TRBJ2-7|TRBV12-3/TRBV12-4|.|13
TGTGCCAGCAGTTTCCGGTCCTCCTACGAGCAGTACTTC
CASSFRSSYEQYF
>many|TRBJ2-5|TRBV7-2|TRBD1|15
TGTGCCAGCAGCTTAGGACAGGGGGCGGGGGAGACCCAGTACTTC
CASSLGQGAGETQYF
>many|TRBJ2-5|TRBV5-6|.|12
TGTGCCAGCAGCTCCCCGGCCGGGACCCAGTACTTC
CASSSPAGTQYF
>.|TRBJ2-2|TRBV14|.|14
TGTGCCAGCAGCGAACCTCCTGGGACCGGGGAGCTGTTTTTT
CASSEPPGTGELFF
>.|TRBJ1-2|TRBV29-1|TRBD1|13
TGCAGCGTTGAGGGGGACAGGGCCTATGGCTACACCTTC
CSVEGDRAYGYTF
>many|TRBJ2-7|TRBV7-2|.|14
TGTGCCAGCAGCCCCGAGGGTGTTGGAGCCGAGCAGTACTTC
CASSPEGVGAEQYF
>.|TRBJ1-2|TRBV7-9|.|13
TGTGCCAGCAGGGGCCAGGGGTACTATGGCTACACCTTC
CASRGQGYYGYTF